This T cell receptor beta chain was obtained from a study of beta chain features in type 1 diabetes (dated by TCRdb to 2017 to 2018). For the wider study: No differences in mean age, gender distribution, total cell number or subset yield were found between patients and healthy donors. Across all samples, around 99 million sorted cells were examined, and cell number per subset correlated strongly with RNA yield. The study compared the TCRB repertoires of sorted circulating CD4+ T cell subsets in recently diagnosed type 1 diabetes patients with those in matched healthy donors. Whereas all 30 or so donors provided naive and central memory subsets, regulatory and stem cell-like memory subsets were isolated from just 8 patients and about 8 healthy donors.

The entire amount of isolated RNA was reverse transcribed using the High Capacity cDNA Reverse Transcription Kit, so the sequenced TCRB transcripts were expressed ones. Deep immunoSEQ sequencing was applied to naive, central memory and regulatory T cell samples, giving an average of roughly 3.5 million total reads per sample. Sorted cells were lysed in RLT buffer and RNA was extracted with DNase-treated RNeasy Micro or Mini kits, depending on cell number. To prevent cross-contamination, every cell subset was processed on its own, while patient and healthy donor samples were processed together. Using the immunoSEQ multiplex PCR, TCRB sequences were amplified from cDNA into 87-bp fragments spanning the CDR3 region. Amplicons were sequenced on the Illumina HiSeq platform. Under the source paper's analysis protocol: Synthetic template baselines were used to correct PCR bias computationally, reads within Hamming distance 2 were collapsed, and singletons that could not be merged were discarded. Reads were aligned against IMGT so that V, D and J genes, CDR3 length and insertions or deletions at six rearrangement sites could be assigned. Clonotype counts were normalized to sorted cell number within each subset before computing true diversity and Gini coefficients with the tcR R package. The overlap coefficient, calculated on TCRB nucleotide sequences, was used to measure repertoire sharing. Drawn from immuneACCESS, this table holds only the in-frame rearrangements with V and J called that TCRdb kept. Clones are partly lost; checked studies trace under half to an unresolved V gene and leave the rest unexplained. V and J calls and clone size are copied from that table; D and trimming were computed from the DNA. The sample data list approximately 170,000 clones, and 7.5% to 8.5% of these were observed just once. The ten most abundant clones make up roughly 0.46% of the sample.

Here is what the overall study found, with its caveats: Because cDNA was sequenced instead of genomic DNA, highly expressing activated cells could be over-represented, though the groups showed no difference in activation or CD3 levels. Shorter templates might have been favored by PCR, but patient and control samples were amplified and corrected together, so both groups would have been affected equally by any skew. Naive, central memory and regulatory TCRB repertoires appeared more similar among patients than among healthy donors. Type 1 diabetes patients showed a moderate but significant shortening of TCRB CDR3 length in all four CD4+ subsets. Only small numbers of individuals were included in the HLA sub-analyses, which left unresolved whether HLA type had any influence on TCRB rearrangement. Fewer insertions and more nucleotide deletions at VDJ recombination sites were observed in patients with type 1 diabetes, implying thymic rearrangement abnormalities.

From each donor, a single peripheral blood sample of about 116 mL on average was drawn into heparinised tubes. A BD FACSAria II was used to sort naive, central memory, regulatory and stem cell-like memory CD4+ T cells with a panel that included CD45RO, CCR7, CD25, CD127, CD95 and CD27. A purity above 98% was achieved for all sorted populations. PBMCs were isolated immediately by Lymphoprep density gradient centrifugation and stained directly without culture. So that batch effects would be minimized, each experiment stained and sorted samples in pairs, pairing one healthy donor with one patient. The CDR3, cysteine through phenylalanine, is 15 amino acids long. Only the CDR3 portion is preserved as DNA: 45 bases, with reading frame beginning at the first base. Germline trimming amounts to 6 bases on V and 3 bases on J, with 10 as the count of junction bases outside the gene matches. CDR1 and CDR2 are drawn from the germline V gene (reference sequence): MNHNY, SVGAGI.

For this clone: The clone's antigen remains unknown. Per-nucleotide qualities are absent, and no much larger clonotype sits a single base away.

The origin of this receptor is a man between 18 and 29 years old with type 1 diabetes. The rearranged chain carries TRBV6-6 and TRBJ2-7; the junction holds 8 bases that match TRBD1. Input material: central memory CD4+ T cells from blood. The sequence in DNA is TGTGCCAGCAGCGTAACAGGGGGACAGAACTACGAGCAGTACTTC. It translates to CASSVTGGQNYEQYF.